The T cell receptor (beta chain) under discussion was sequenced for a study of cytomegalovirus exposure and HLA in healthy donors. Points from the study as a whole: A classifier reportedly called cytomegalovirus status with high sensitivity and specificity. Altogether, some 160 TCR beta chains were recorded as cytomegalovirus-associated. As confirmed in vitro, a few CMV-associated chains were specific for CMV antigens. When the data were analyzed later, several of the most significant clusters appeared to be linked to common viral pathogens.

As regards this clone: Its antigen is as yet unknown.

Primers: 60 Vbeta forward and 13 Jbeta reverse. TCRdb's copy holds only in-frame clones and misses some; the assay was immunoSEQ multiplex PCR. Seen here are nearly 110,000 clones, around 73% observed once, and the top ten hold around 7.8%. Trimming at V came to 0 bases and at J to 9 bases, leaving 6 bases not matched to a gene. CDR1 and CDR2 from the germline V gene are SGHRS and YFSETQ. The CDR3 length is 14 residues. The sample comprised PBMCs. The source of this sequence is a man aged 25-45 years in good health and CMV-seronegative. The chain joins TRBV5-1 to TRBJ1-2; TRBD1 matches 9 bases. The CDR3 DNA sequence: TGCGCCAGCAGCTTGGCCGGGGGACAGGGAAGCTACACCTTC. Protein sequence: CASSLAGGQGSYTF.